This T cell receptor beta chain was identified in a study of CD8+ T cells in alopecia areata. Specified treatment: oral pan-JAK inhibitor, 5-10 mg twice daily. The table lists this clone with a few counts. The V end lost 5 bases, the J end lost 6 bases, and 16 bases lay between the germline ends. There are 13 residues in the CDR3. Germline V gives CDR1 SQVTM, CDR2 ANQGSEA. The authors extracted RNA and reverse transcribed it into cDNA as the sequencing template. The protocol was immunoSEQ multiplex PCR, while the TCRdb copy is restricted to in-frame clones and leaves out a portion. Here the sample spans about 200,000 clones, less than 45% being singletons.

Specimen: CD4+ T cells sorted from blood, collected at week 34, from a patient treated with tofacitinib. This sequence was found in a human donor with alopecia areata. The chain combines TRBV29-1 with TRBJ1-2, with TRBD1 as a possible D gene (5 bases). CDR3 region: CSVRSRAGDGYTF. The CDR3 bases are TGCAGCGTTCGAAGCAGGGCGGGTGATGGCTACACCTTC.